The 10 T cell receptor beta chains given below trace back to one sample, sequenced in a study of cytomegalovirus exposure and HLA in healthy donors (dated 2017 in TCRdb). Receptors were amplified or captured by the immunoSEQ multiplex PCR assay. For the multiplex PCR, a mixture combining 60 forward primers for TCR Vbeta segments and 13 reverse primers for TCR Jbeta segments was used. TCRdb obtained this table from immuneACCESS and retained in-frame rearrangements with V and J assigned. These tables miss some clones; where compared with another copy, unresolved V genes account for less than half of the shortfall, and the remainder is unexplained. The sample profile shows about 130,000 clones; about 74% of them were found once. About 4% of the sample rests with the top ten. The sequenced sample was PBMCs. The receptors were sampled from a woman between 50 and 59 years old in good health and CMV-seropositive.

CDR3 sequence reads: CASSIMSGGVKETQYF. CDR3 sequence (DNA): TGTGCCAGTAGTATAATGAGCGGGGGAGTGAAAGAGACCCAGTACTTC. V is TRBV19 and J is TRBJ2-5; TRBD2 aligns across 8 bases. The CDR3 has 16 residues. The germline V gene has CDR1 LNHDA and CDR2 SQIVND (reference sequence). With V trimmed by 2 bases and J by 3 bases, 8 bases remained unmatched.

The V call is TRBV2, the J call TRBJ1-2; D is unresolved. V shed 8 bases and J shed 0 bases, with 10 bases lying between them. Germline V lookup: CDR1 SNHLY, CDR2 FYNNEI. The CDR3 is made up of 13 amino acids. The CDR3 DNA reads as TGTGCCAGCGCCGGGGAAGCTAACTATGGCTACACCTTC. Its protein is CASAGEANYGYTF.

This clone has just one count. This chain connects TRBV15 to TRBJ2-1, with TRBD2 matching 8 bases. This CDR3 region has 18 residues. CDR1 is LNHNV and CDR2 is YYDKDF in the germline V gene (reference sequence). Germline trimming cut 0 bases from V and 4 bases from J; bases unmatched to any gene: 11. The CDR3 protein is CATSRDRVLGLAYNEQFF. The CDR3 DNA sequence: TGTGCCACCAGCAGAGATCGGGTACTTGGACTAGCTTACAATGAGCAGTTCTTC.

A few counts support this clone. The chain couples TRBV13 to TRBJ2-3, with a weak D call TRBD2 (6 bases). CDR1 is PRHDT and CDR2 is FYEKMQ in the germline V gene (reference sequence). Between the trimmed V and J ends, which lost 2 bases and 1 base, there was a span of 7 bases. The CDR3 contains 14 residues. CDR3 nucleotides: TGTGCCAGCAGCTTATCGGGGGGCACAGATACGCAGTATTTT. Its translation is CASSLSGGTDTQYF.

The chain has TRBV7-6 and TRBJ2-3; 10 positions match TRBD2. Germline V gene data show CDR1 as SGHVS and CDR2 as FNYEAQ. The CDR3 covers 17 residues. Losses at the gene ends were 1 base for V and 4 bases for J; bases not matched to a gene: 8. The CDR3 loop reads CASSLVVAGGRADTQYF. CDR3 in DNA: TGTGCCAGCAGCTTAGTTGTAGCGGGGGGTCGGGCAGATACGCAGTATTTT. Supplemented by reference TRBV7-6 and TRBJ2-3, the full variable domain reads GAGVSQSPRYKVTKRGQDVALRCDPISGHVSLYWYRQALGQGPEFLTYFNYEAQQDKSGLPNDRFSAERPEGSISTLTIQRTEQRDSAMYRCASSLVVAGGRADTQYFGPGTRLTVL.

The chain links TRBV6-6 to TRBJ2-3; D perhaps matches TRBD2 (6 bases). CDR1 and CDR2 (germline): MNHNY, SVGAGI (reference sequence). The CDR3 contains 16 residues. V was trimmed by 0 bases and J by 1 base, leaving 11 bases between them. In nucleotides, the CDR3 is TGTGCCAGCAGTTACTCGTACTGGGGGGGCACAGATACGCAGTATTTT. Amino acids: CASSYSYWGGTDTQYF.

The J gene is TRBJ2-7, the V gene TRBV5-1, with D tentatively TRBD1 (5 bases). This CDR3 comprises 19 residues. Looked up from germline, CDR1 is SGHRS and CDR2 is YFSETQ. Deletions cut 0 bases from V and 0 bases from J, with 22 bases between. The CDR3 protein is CASSLAILGAGPSSYEQYF. CDR3 bases: TGCGCCAGCAGCTTGGCCATCTTAGGGGCCGGGCCCTCCTCCTACGAGCAGTACTTC.

J is TRBJ1-5 and V is TRBV4-1, with D hard to call. V lost 4 bases to trimming and J lost 0 bases, with 7 bases between them. Germline-derived CDR1 and CDR2 are MGHRA and YSYEKL. This CDR3 has 14 residues. The CDR3 loop reads CASSPGDSNQPQHF. The CDR3 DNA sequence: TGCGCCAGCAGCCCCGGGGATAGCAATCAGCCCCAGCATTTT.

This clone came up once. The rearrangement uses TRBV6-5 and TRBJ2-5; the D gene is possibly TRBD1 (6 bases). The J call is in doubt because the DNA end fits TRBJ2-7 better. Germline lookup yields CDR1 MNHEY and CDR2 SVGAGI. This CDR3 contains 13 residues. The CDR3 coding sequence is TGTGCCAGCATGACAGGCCCATTCTACGAGCAGTACTTC. Encoded protein: CASMTGPFYEQYF.

The chain uses TRBV29-1 and TRBJ2-7; 8 positions agree with TRBD2. There are 11 residues in the CDR3. The junction had 3 bases not matched to a gene; V was cut back by 4 bases and J by 7 bases. Germline values: CDR1 SQVTM, CDR2 ANQGSEA. CDR3 in DNA: TGCAGCGTTGGGACTAGCCCGGAGCAGTACTTC. It encodes CSVGTSPEQYF.